Sequencing of this T cell receptor (beta chain) was carried out in a study of response to subunit inactivated influenza vaccine. Study-level findings and limits: It was suggested by the authors that few new T cells are recruited by each seasonal influenza vaccination.

A single record per CDR3 protein comes from TCRdb applying MiXCR to the RT-PCR reads. The sample has roughly 650,000 distinct CDR3 sequences, 12% to 15% seen once. Trimming removed 6 bases from V and 0 bases from J, with 15 bases in between. Germline assignment: CDR1 DFQATT and CDR2 SNEGSKA (reference sequence). CDR3 length: 15 amino acids. On this clonotype itself: Its antigen is not known.

The input for sequencing was PBMCs from blood, taken less than 15 days before vaccination. The rearrangement links TRBV20-1 to TRBJ1-5; D is possibly TRBD1 (6 bases). The sequence came from a man aged 45-65 years who received an inactivated influenza vaccine. The CDR3 DNA sequence: TGCAGTGCAAATCAGGGGTCGCGTAGCAATCAGCCCCAGCATTTT. Translation gives CSANQGSRSNQPQHF.